The 17 T cell receptor beta chains in this list originate from one sample, sequenced in a study of T cells after yellow fever vaccination. TCRdb independently ran MiXCR on the 5' RACE reads; one entry per CDR3 protein. The table records over 100,000 distinct CDR3 sequences, around 8.6% of them present only once. Sequencing was performed on CD8+ T cells sorted from PBMCs, taken 45 days after the yellow fever booster vaccination. The source is a man aged 30 to 39 who received the YFV17D yellow fever vaccine.

This clonotype was detected a few times. The chain is built from TRBV7-2 and TRBJ2-7; D gene uncertain. CDR3 length: 11 residues. Trimming pared 3 bases from V and 6 bases from J, leaving 6 bases between. Germline assignment: CDR1 SGHTA and CDR2 FQGNSA. CDR3 sequence (DNA): TGTGCCAGCAGCTTCGGGCTCGAGCAGTACTTC. Translation gives CASSFGLEQYF.

This clonotype was seen many times. V usage is TRBV27 and J usage is TRBJ2-7, with 9 bases fitting TRBD1. The trim removed 0 bases at V and 3 bases at J, leaving 9 bases unmatched. This CDR3 contains 17 residues. CDR1 is MNHEY and CDR2 is SMNVEV in the germline V gene (reference sequence). Written as DNA, the CDR3 is TGTGCCAGCAGTTTATCGTACGGACAGGGGTTACGCTACGAGCAGTACTTC. It is translated as CASSLSYGQGLRYEQYF.

The V call is TRBV5-6, the J call TRBJ2-7, with 7 bases aligning to TRBD1. The CDR3 sequence is 13 residues long. Germline assignment: CDR1 SGHDT and CDR2 YYEEEE. V lost 4 bases and J lost 7; bases outside the gene matches: 8. The CDR3 DNA reads TGTGCCAGCAGCGACGGGACAGCCTGGGAGCAGTACTTC. This sequence encodes CASSDGTAWEQYF. The full variable domain, with the rest looked up from reference TRBV5-6 and TRBJ2-7, is DAGVTQSPTHLIKTRGQQVTLRCSPKSGHDTVSWYQQALGQGPQFIFQYYEEEERQRGNFPDRFSGHQFPNYSSELNVNALLLGDSALYLCASSDGTAWEQYFGPGTRLTVT.

This clonotype has a count of ten or more. The chain joins TRBV7-9 to TRBJ2-4; unclear D gene. V lost 4 bases and J 9 bases, leaving 10 bases between the germline ends. This CDR3 is 12 amino acids long. Germline V lookup: CDR1 SEHNR, CDR2 FQNEAQ (reference sequence). CDR3: CASSSREGIQYF. The CDR3 DNA is TGTGCCAGCAGCTCGAGAGAAGGCATTCAGTACTTC.

This clonotype was picked up many times. The chain uses TRBV29-1 and TRBJ1-1; no clear D. The CDR3 consists of 12 residues. V was pared by 5 bases and J by 1 base, with 8 bases between. From germline, CDR1 is SQVTM and CDR2 ANQGSEA. CDR3 loop: CSVSSSNTEAFF. CDR3 in DNA: TGCAGCGTTAGTTCGTCGAACACTGAAGCTTTCTTT.

Of note for this clonotype: This may arise from a read error, as a much more abundant clone is one base away. The chain links TRBV7-9 to TRBJ1-5, with D maybe TRBD1 (5 bases). Germline lookup yields CDR1 SEHNR and CDR2 FQNEAQ (reference sequence). The CDR3 length is 14 residues. The CDR3 here is CDSSRDGPNQPQHF. The CDR3 nucleotides read TGTGACAGCAGCCGGGACGGCCCCAATCAGCCCCAGCATTTT.

This clonotype was recorded a few times. The J gene is TRBJ2-2, the V gene TRBV20-1; tentatively, D is TRBD1 or TRBD2 (5 bases each). The ends were cut back, 0 bases at V and 3 bases at J, with 14 bases in the middle. This CDR3 contains 16 residues. Germline CDR1 reads DFQATT; CDR2 reads SNEGSKA (reference sequence). This CDR3 is CSARDQGRGDTGELFF. The CDR3 nucleotides are TGCAGTGCTAGAGATCAGGGTAGGGGAGACACCGGGGAGCTGTTTTTT.

There are many counts of this clonotype. V gene TRBV27 combines with J gene TRBJ2-7, with 9 nucleotides matching TRBD1. Germline CDR1 and CDR2: MNHEY and SMNVEV (reference sequence). With V trimmed by 9 bases and J by 3 bases, 3 bases remained unmatched. This CDR3 has 12 amino acids. The CDR3 here is CASGTGYYEQYF. The DNA of the CDR3 is TGTGCCAGTGGGACAGGGTACTACGAGCAGTACTTC.

This clonotype occurred many times. The chain combines TRBV20-1 with TRBJ2-7; D is ambiguous. Per the germline V gene, CDR1 is DFQATT and CDR2 is SNEGSKA (reference sequence). Trimming took 3 bases from V and 3 from J, leaving 6 bases between them. This CDR3 comprises 11 residues. In nucleotides, the CDR3 is TGCAGTGCTAGTGGGTACTACGAGCAGTACTTC. Translating it yields CSASGYYEQYF.

This clonotype was seen at least ten times. The rearrangement uses TRBV29-1 and TRBJ2-1; 8 bases agree with TRBD2. Germline loops: CDR1 SQVTM, CDR2 ANQGSEA. The CDR3 contains 13 residues. J was trimmed by 6 bases and V by 6 bases; bases with no gene match: 7. CDR3 nucleotides: TGCAGCGTAAGCGGGAGAGGGGGCAATGAGCAGTTCTTC. This sequence encodes CSVSGRGGNEQFF.

This chain joins TRBV6-5 and TRBJ2-3; 15 bases fit TRBD2. The CDR3 length is 16 residues. Germline V gene data show CDR1 as MNHEY and CDR2 as SVGAGI. Losses at the gene ends were 9 bases for V and 4 bases for J; bases not matched to a gene: 8. As DNA, the CDR3 is TGTGCCAGTTCAAAGGGACTAGCGGGAGGAGCAGATACGCAGTATTTT. Encoded protein: CASSKGLAGGADTQYF.

The rearrangement uses TRBV3-1 and TRBJ2-5; D uncertain. The V gene's germline CDR1 is LGHDT and CDR2 YNNKEL (reference sequence). The CDR3 length is 12 residues. Trimming removed 5 bases from V and 5 bases from J, with 9 bases in between. Written as DNA, the CDR3 is TGTGCCAGCAGCTTACCCGGGGAGACCCAGTACTTC. It translates to CASSLPGETQYF.

This clonotype was picked up many times. The chain joins TRBV4-3 to TRBJ2-5; TRBD1 aligns across 7 bases. The germline V gene encodes CDR1 LGHNA and CDR2 YSLEER. There are 15 residues in the CDR3. The junction had 8 bases not matched to a gene; V was cut back by 0 bases and J by 7 bases. The CDR3 loop is CASSQDPGTAGTQYF. The CDR3 nucleotides read TGCGCCAGCAGCCAAGATCCCGGGACAGCCGGGACCCAGTACTTC.

This clonotype was found many times. The chain couples TRBV28 to TRBJ2-1; TRBD1 matches 7 bases. Per the germline V gene, CDR1 is MDHEN and CDR2 is SYDVKM. V trimming: 3 bases; J trimming: 5 bases; junction bases outside the gene matches: 4. The CDR3 is made up of 14 amino acids. CDR3 sequence reads: CASSLTGWDNEQFF. CDR3 DNA sequence: TGTGCCAGCAGTTTGACAGGGTGGGACAATGAGCAGTTCTTC.

This clonotype was picked up many times. The rearrangement uses TRBV29-1 and TRBJ2-3; 10 bases line up with TRBD1. The junction had 10 bases not matched to a gene; V was cut back by 6 bases and J by 4 bases. CDR3 size: 15 residues. Germline CDR1 SQVTM, CDR2 ANQGSEA. In DNA form, the CDR3 reads TGCAGCGTGGGGTGGGACAGGGGAGTTTCAGATACGCAGTATTTT. Its translation: CSVGWDRGVSDTQYF.

At least ten counts were recorded for this clonotype. The chain employs TRBV2 and TRBJ2-1; no definite D call. V was shortened by 2 bases and J by 10 bases, with 6 bases between the two germline ends. Looked up from germline, CDR1 is SNHLY and CDR2 is FYNNEI. The CDR3 totals 11 residues. The CDR3 DNA sequence: TGTGCCAGCAGTGAATTACTCGAGCAGTTCTTC. Amino acids: CASSELLEQFF.

The sample holds a few counts of this clonotype. This sequence joins TRBV7-2 and TRBJ2-3, with TRBD1 identical over 9 bases. In germline, CDR1 is SGHTA, CDR2 FQGNSA. The CDR3 has 16 residues. The ends lost 0 bases at V and 2 bases at J; junction bases unmatched: 3. The CDR3 DNA follows: TGTGCCAGCAGCTTAGCCCGGGACAGGGACACAGATACGCAGTATTTT. This sequence encodes CASSLARDRDTDTQYF.